The 26 T cell receptor beta chains given below trace back to one sample, sequenced in a study of cytomegalovirus exposure and HLA in healthy donors. Profiled with immunoSEQ multiplex PCR; TCRdb holds only in-frame clones, not every one. The sample carries 70,000 to 90,000 clones, 85% recorded once. Sequencing was done on a sample of PBMCs. These TCRs come from a man younger than 40 in good health and CMV-seronegative.

The CDR3 DNA sequence: TGTGCCAGCAGCTACGGGCTAGCGGGGGGCCGCTACGAGCAGTACTTC. This sequence encodes CASSYGLAGGRYEQYF. This chain uses TRBV7-8 with TRBJ2-7; TRBD2 matches 11 bases. CDR3 length equals 16 residues. Germline V CDR1 and CDR2: SGHVS, FQNEAQ. Germline trimming cut 4 bases from V and 3 bases from J; bases unmatched to any gene: 8.

CDR3 protein: CASSNYYEQYV. CDR3 DNA: TGTGCCAGCAGCAACTACTACGAGCAGTACGTC. V gene TRBV14 combines with J gene TRBJ2-7; D not certain. Trimming left V 5 bases short and J 3 bases short, with 5 bases between. There are 11 residues in the CDR3. Germline V gives CDR1 SGHDN, CDR2 FVKESK.

The genes are TRBV4-1 and TRBJ2-7; no reliable D call. The V end was cut by 4 bases, the J end by 3 bases, with 10 bases between. Germline loops: CDR1 MGHRA, CDR2 YSYEKL. This CDR3 comprises 13 residues. The CDR3 sequence: CASSLEANYEQYV. The CDR3 DNA reads TGCGCCAGCAGCCTAGAGGCAAACTACGAGCAGTACGTC.

V usage is TRBV9 and J usage is TRBJ2-3; 7 bases agree with TRBD2. CDR1 is SGDLS and CDR2 is YYNGEE in the germline V gene. This CDR3 region has 14 residues. J gave up 4 bases and V 3 bases, and 5 bases lay outside the gene matches. CDR3 sequence: CASSELATADTQYF. Here the CDR3 DNA reads TGTGCCAGCAGCGAACTAGCGACCGCAGATACGCAGTATTTT.

The chain carries TRBV5-4 and TRBJ1-2; tentatively, D is TRBD1 (6 bases). There are 14 residues in the CDR3. V was shortened by 3 bases and J by 4 bases, with 13 bases between the two germline ends. Per germline, CDR1 SGHNT and CDR2 YYREEE (reference sequence). The CDR3: CASSSNRAVYGYTF. DNA for the CDR3: TGTGCCAGCAGCTCTAACAGGGCCGTCTATGGCTACACCTTC.

This clone was observed a single time. The chain joins TRBV19 to TRBJ2-1; 8 bases agree with TRBD1. Trimming cost V 1 base and J 5 bases; bases outside gene matches: 16. The CDR3 runs to 19 residues. CDR1 is LNHDA and CDR2 is SQIVND in the germline V gene (reference sequence). The CDR3 protein is CASSIAFFASDRDHNEQFF. CDR3 coding DNA: TGTGCCAGTAGTATAGCTTTCTTCGCGTCGGACAGGGACCACAATGAGCAGTTCTTC.

The chain has TRBV4-3 and TRBJ2-1; D is unresolved. Germline-derived CDR1 and CDR2 are LGHNA and YSLEER. The ends were cut back, 3 bases at V and 2 bases at J, with 23 bases in the middle. This CDR3 has 19 amino acids. The CDR3 DNA follows: TGCGCCAGCAGCCATCCCCCAGTGGGCTCTCCTGGGCCCTACAATGAGCAGTTCTTC. This encodes CASSHPPVGSPGPYNEQFF.

This rearrangement joins TRBV15 to TRBJ2-3, with D tentatively TRBD1 (5 bases). Germline V CDR1 and CDR2: LNHNV, YYDKDF (reference sequence). The CDR3 spans 15 residues. Trimming cost V 1 base and J 4 bases, with 12 bases left between them. For the CDR3, the DNA is TGTGCCACCAGCAGAGCTCTCGAACAGGCAGATACGCAGTATTTT. Translation: CATSRALEQADTQYF. Together with reference TRBV15 and TRBJ2-3, the CDR3 gives the full variable domain: DAMVIQNPRYQVTQFGKPVTLSCSQTLNHNVMYWYQQKSSQAPKLLFHYYDKDFNNEADTPDNFQSRRPNTSFCFLDIRSPGLGDTAMYLCATSRALEQADTQYFGPGTRLTVL.

This sequence joins TRBV27 and TRBJ2-1; TRBD2 aligns across 12 bases. The CDR3 has 15 amino acids. The germline CDR1 and CDR2 sequences are MNHEY and SMNVEV (reference sequence). Trimming cost V 4 bases and J 5 bases; bases outside gene matches: 3. The chain's CDR3 is CASSSRLAGDNEQFF. The DNA of the CDR3 is TGTGCCAGCAGTTCTAGACTAGCGGGAGACAATGAGCAGTTCTTC.

This sequence joins TRBV5-1 and TRBJ1-2, with D possibly matching TRBD1 (6 bases). The CDR3 extends over 14 amino acids. The V gene's germline CDR1 is SGHRS and CDR2 YFSETQ. Trimming stripped 2 bases from V and 5 bases from J, with 13 bases between. CDR3 DNA: TGCGCCAGCAGCTTTTCCCCAGGGGAATATGGCTACACCTTC. Its protein product is CASSFSPGEYGYTF.

This chain joins TRBV5-4 and TRBJ2-3; 8 bases match TRBD2. The V and J ends lost 4 bases and 2 bases, in that order; junction bases with no gene match: 6. CDR3 length: 15 amino acids. Per the germline V gene, CDR1 is SGHNT and CDR2 is YYREEE (reference sequence). The CDR3 is CASSRSGGNTDTQYF. The DNA of the CDR3 is TGTGCCAGCAGCCGAAGCGGGGGCAACACAGATACGCAGTATTTT.

The rearrangement uses TRBV6-4 and TRBJ2-7; 11 bases agree with TRBD1. This CDR3 is 16 amino acids long. Germline CDR1 MRHNA, CDR2 SNTAGT. With V trimmed by 10 bases and J by 3 bases, 14 bases remained unmatched. CDR3: CATPDRGLRLGYEQYF. CDR3 DNA sequence: TGTGCCACCCCGGACAGGGGGCTCCGTTTGGGCTACGAGCAGTACTTC.

The rearrangement uses TRBV28 and TRBJ1-2; a possible D gene is TRBD1 (6 bases). The CDR3 length is 13 residues. CDR1 and CDR2 (germline): MDHEN, SYDVKM. V lost 3 bases to trimming and J lost 4 bases, with 9 bases between them. DNA for the CDR3: TGTGCCAGCAGTTTGGCAGGGGCCTATGGCTACACCTTC. Translation: CASSLAGAYGYTF.

V is TRBV7-2 and J is TRBJ1-5; 9 bases align to TRBD1. Germline V CDR1 and CDR2: SGHTA, FQGNSA. The CDR3 is 13 residues long. The V and J ends lost 4 bases and 6 bases, in that order; junction bases with no gene match: 1. The CDR3, as DNA: TGTGCCAGCAGCTGGGACAGGGCTCAGCCCCAGCATTTT. It encodes CASSWDRAQPQHF. The whole variable domain, remainder taken from reference TRBV7-2 and TRBJ1-5, is GAGVSQSPSNKVTEKGKDVELRCDPISGHTALYWYRQSLGQGLEFLIYFQGNSAPDKSGLPSDRFSAERTGGSVSTLTIQRTQQEDSAVYLCASSWDRAQPQHFGDGTRLSIL.

This chain joins TRBV27 and TRBJ2-7, with D tentatively TRBD1 (6 bases). CDR3 size: 18 residues. The V and J ends lost 2 bases and 2 bases respectively, with 22 bases between them. In germline, CDR1 is MNHEY, CDR2 SMNVEV (reference sequence). DNA of the CDR3: TGTGCCAGCAGTTTAAAGGGGAACCTTGGCAGGGGAACCTACGAGCAGTACTTC. Translation: CASSLKGNLGRGTYEQYF.

This clone came up a few times. The rearrangement joins TRBV6-1 to TRBJ2-2; 11 nucleotides align to TRBD2. V dropped 0 bases and J dropped 6; count of bases not matched to a gene: 0. Germline assignment: CDR1 MNHNS and CDR2 SASEGT. This CDR3 contains 15 residues. CDR3 sequence (DNA): TGTGCCAGCAGTGAAGCTAGCGGGGGGGCCGGGGAGCTGTTTTTT. It specifies CASSEASGGAGELFF.

In this sample, this clone turned up once. The chain uses TRBV6-6 and TRBJ2-3; 9 bases map to TRBD2. This CDR3 contains 15 residues. The V segment lost 10 bases and the J segment 0 bases; nucleotides outside the gene matches: 8. Germline values: CDR1 MNHNY, CDR2 SVGAGI (reference sequence). The CDR3 loop is CATRSSGGSTDTQYF. The CDR3 nucleotides are TGTGCCACCCGGAGTAGCGGGGGAAGCACAGATACGCAGTATTTT.

The gene calls are TRBV9 and TRBJ2-3; 14 bases are shared with TRBD2. V lost 0 bases, J lost 8 bases, and 5 bases stayed unmatched. The germline gives CDR1 SGDLS, CDR2 YYNGEE. The CDR3 extends over 16 amino acids. CDR3 sequence: CASSVGTGTSGGTQYF. In nucleotides, the CDR3 is TGTGCCAGCAGCGTAGGAACCGGGACTAGCGGGGGTACGCAGTATTTT.

J is TRBJ1-3 and V is TRBV19; D is unresolved. The CDR3 contains 14 residues. Per the germline V gene, CDR1 is LNHDA and CDR2 is SQIVND (reference sequence). Trimming took off 5 bases at V and 0 bases at J, with 8 bases between the two ends. The CDR3 region is CASSPHSSGNTIYF. The CDR3 bases are TGTGCCAGTAGTCCCCATTCCTCTGGAAACACCATATATTTT.

This clone has more than one count but fewer than ten. V gene TRBV12-5 combines with J gene TRBJ2-3; the D gene is possibly TRBD2 (5 bases). Germline-derived CDR1 and CDR2 are LGHNT and FRNRAP. This CDR3 is 18 amino acids long. V lost 0 bases to trimming and J lost 5 bases, with 21 bases between them. The CDR3: CASGLVQVITGEIDTQYF. CDR3 DNA sequence: TGTGCTAGTGGTTTGGTACAAGTTATTACCGGGGAAATAGATACGCAGTATTTT.

The J gene is TRBJ1-1, the V gene TRBV7-2; unclear D gene. V was cut by 5 bases and J by 1 base, with 11 bases left in between. The CDR3 extends over 14 amino acids. Germline V lookup: CDR1 SGHTA, CDR2 FQGNSA. CDR3 residues: CASSPGLQNTEAFF. CDR3 nucleotides: TGTGCCAGCAGCCCGGGTCTCCAGAACACTGAAGCTTTCTTT.

The rearrangement uses TRBV5-4 and TRBJ2-3; 13 positions match TRBD2. V shed 4 bases and J 1 base; nucleotides not matched to a gene: 9. CDR3 size: 18 residues. From germline, CDR1 is SGHNT and CDR2 YYREEE (reference sequence). The CDR3 spells CASSSTSGGAWGTDTQYF. CDR3 nucleotides: TGTGCCAGCAGCAGTACTAGCGGGGGGGCCTGGGGCACAGATACGCAGTATTTT.

The chain links TRBV18 to TRBJ1-3, with 11 positions matching TRBD1. CDR1 and CDR2 from the germline V gene are KGHSH and LQKENI. The CDR3 runs to 18 residues. V lost 1 base, J lost 4 bases, and 9 bases stayed unmatched. This CDR3 reads CASSPRTGGSLPGNTIYF. CDR3 nucleotides: TGTGCCAGCTCACCACGGACAGGGGGCTCCCTACCCGGAAACACCATATATTTT.

J is TRBJ2-3 and V is TRBV28; no clear D. The CDR3 spans 13 residues. Trimming stripped 5 bases from V and 4 bases from J, with 10 bases between. CDR1 is MDHEN, CDR2 SYDVKM, per germline. The CDR3 sequence is CASSRLLADTQYF. The CDR3 bases are TGTGCCAGCAGTCGACTCCTAGCAGATACGCAGTATTTT.

In DNA, the CDR3 is TGTGCCAGCAGCTTTTCACCCTTAGCGGGATTAGTGTACGAGCAGTACGTC. Protein: CASSFSPLAGLVYEQYV. The chain employs TRBV5-5 and TRBJ2-7; 8 bases agree with TRBD2. This CDR3 has 17 amino acids. Germline lookup yields CDR1 SGHKS and CDR2 YYEKEE (reference sequence). V gave up 2 bases and J gave up 4 bases; unmatched junction bases: 14.

CDR3: CARQSGNTDTQYF. In nucleotides, the CDR3 is TGTGCCCGACAGAGCGGGAACACAGATACGCAGTATTTT. V is TRBV7-9 and J is TRBJ2-3; 7 bases agree with TRBD2. There are 13 residues in the CDR3. Germline trimming cut 11 bases from V and 2 bases from J; bases unmatched to any gene: 7. CDR1 is SEHNR, CDR2 FQNEAQ, per germline (reference sequence).